These 22 T cell receptor beta chains were sequenced from one sample in a study of shared clonotypes between healthy human individuals. Data came from immunoSEQ multiplex PCR; TCRdb stores just in-frame clones and leaves some out. Of about 1 million clones detected, about 75% appear once; the ten largest clones hold about 1.5%. The sequencing sample was made of memory CD4+ T cells sorted from blood. Subset indicated: CD45RA-negative fraction. Receptor source: a man aged 18 to 35 in good health.

This chain connects TRBV5-4 to TRBJ2-5, with 7 bases fitting TRBD1. CDR1 SGHNT and CDR2 YYREEE come from the germline V gene (reference sequence). This CDR3 has 15 residues. Unmatched junction bases numbered 8, after V lost 2 bases and J lost 4 bases. The CDR3 DNA sequence: TGTGCCAGCAGCTTTTCCCCGACAGGGACAGAGACCCAGTACTTC. Translating it yields CASSFSPTGTETQYF.

This clone was counted only a few times. This chain joins TRBV2 and TRBJ2-1; D uncertain. Germline loops: CDR1 SNHLY, CDR2 FYNNEI. Trimming pared 7 bases from V and 0 bases from J, leaving 10 bases between. This CDR3 is 14 amino acids long. In nucleotides, the CDR3 is TGTGCCAGCAAGTTTTCCAGCTCCTACAATGAGCAGTTCTTC. It specifies CASKFSSSYNEQFF.

The chain carries TRBV11-2 and TRBJ2-2; D is tentatively TRBD1 or TRBD2 (6 bases each). CDR3 size: 16 residues. Germline assignment: CDR1 SGHAT and CDR2 FQNNGV. V was trimmed by 0 bases and J by 7 bases, leaving 15 bases between them. The CDR3 region has the DNA TGTGCCAGCAGCTTAGACGGGGGCGTGCGGGTCGGGGAGCTGTTTTTT. Translation gives CASSLDGGVRVGELFF.

The chain links TRBV2 to TRBJ2-7, with 10 bases lining up with TRBD1. Trimming at V came to 5 bases and at J to 12 bases, leaving 13 bases not matched to a gene. CDR3 length equals 14 residues. Germline CDR1 SNHLY, CDR2 FYNNEI. The CDR3 region is CASSPGQGTVRRYF. The CDR3 DNA sequence: TGTGCCAGCAGTCCGGGACAGGGGACGGTTCGGCGGTACTTC.

The V gene is TRBV11-2, the J gene TRBJ2-5, with 8 bases matching TRBD1. The J segment lost 2 bases and the V segment lost 0 bases, leaving 5 bases of the junction unmatched. This CDR3 is 16 amino acids long. Germline CDR1 and CDR2: SGHAT and FQNNGV. CDR3 in DNA: TGTGCCAGCAGCTTAGATTGGACAGGGCGGCAAGAGACCCAGTACTTC. It yields the protein CASSLDWTGRQETQYF.

The rearrangement links TRBV9 to TRBJ2-5; D may be TRBD1 or TRBD2 (5 bases each). The CDR3 is 16 amino acids. With 3 bases removed from V and 4 bases from J, the gap between germline ends came to 19 bases. Per the germline V gene, CDR1 is SGDLS and CDR2 is YYNGEE. CDR3 protein: CASSERPGQGLETQYF. The CDR3 nucleotides read TGTGCCAGCAGCGAGCGGCCGGGGCAGGGCTTAGAGACCCAGTACTTC.

V is TRBV7-2 and J is TRBJ1-2, with D possibly TRBD1 on 6 matching bases. Germline-derived CDR1 and CDR2 are SGHTA and FQGNSA. V lost 3 bases and J 6 bases, leaving 20 bases between the germline ends. The length of the CDR3 is 16 residues. CDR3 coding DNA: TGTGCCAGCAGCTTTCTCTCGCCGGGACAAGGGGATGGCTACACCTTC. Protein sequence: CASSFLSPGQGDGYTF.

The CDR3 DNA sequence: TGTGCCAGCAGCACAGCTGGGGATCAGCCCCAGCATTTT. Translating gives CASSTAGDQPQHF. The V gene is TRBV7-9, the J gene TRBJ1-5; D is ambiguous. CDR3 length equals 13 residues. Germline values: CDR1 SEHNR, CDR2 FQNEAQ (reference sequence). Trimming removed 5 bases from V and 5 bases from J, with 10 bases in between.

The genes are TRBV11-2 and TRBJ1-3; 7 nucleotides align to TRBD1. The germline V gene has CDR1 SGHAT and CDR2 FQNNGV. The CDR3 consists of 16 residues. V lost 4 bases, J lost 4 bases, and 10 bases stayed unmatched. In nucleotides, the CDR3 is TGTGCCAGCAGCTCGGGCCCTGCAGGGGGAGGAAACACCATATATTTT. This encodes CASSSGPAGGGNTIYF.

CDR3 nucleotides: TGTGCCAGTAGTATACGGAGCAGGGCGGGGGAGACCCAGTACTTC. It encodes CASSIRSRAGETQYF. The chain carries TRBV19 and TRBJ2-5; TRBD2 is a possible D gene (6 bases). This CDR3 is built from 15 residues. Trimming left V 2 bases short and J 5 bases short, with 15 bases between. The V gene's germline CDR1 is LNHDA and CDR2 SQIVND (reference sequence).

V and J are TRBV28 and TRBJ1-2; D call uncertain. The CDR3 contains 12 residues. V lost 10 bases and J lost 8, with 17 bases in between. Germline V gives CDR1 MDHEN, CDR2 SYDVKM. The CDR3 DNA reads TGTGCCACTATTAGACTAGATAAAGGCTACACCTTC. Protein sequence: CATIRLDKGYTF.

The CDR3 nucleotides read TGCGCCAGCAGCTTTCACAGCTACGAGCAGTACTTC. This translates into CASSFHSYEQYF. The chain employs TRBV5-1 and TRBJ2-7, with D hard to call. V was shortened by 2 bases and J by 3 bases, with 6 bases between the two germline ends. In germline, CDR1 is SGHRS, CDR2 YFSETQ. There are 12 residues in the CDR3.

The V and J genes are TRBV18 and TRBJ2-3; possible D gene TRBD1, 6 bases. Trimming removed 2 bases at V and 4 bases at J, with 16 bases between. Germline-derived CDR1 and CDR2 are KGHSH and LQKENI. There are 16 residues in the CDR3. The CDR3 DNA reads as TGTGCCAGCTCACCAGTTCCCACAGGGCTGCCAGATACGCAGTATTTT. It translates to CASSPVPTGLPDTQYF.

The count of this clone is one. This rearrangement joins TRBV30 to TRBJ1-6; tentative D call: TRBD1 (5 bases). Germline CDR1 GTSNPN, CDR2 SVGIG (reference sequence). Between the trimmed V and J ends, which lost 4 bases and 5 bases, there was a span of 18 bases. The CDR3 consists of 16 residues. The CDR3 loop reads CAWKRSGLQNNSPLHF. The CDR3 nucleotides read TGTGCCTGGAAACGCTCAGGGCTGCAAAATAATTCACCCCTCCACTTT.

As for this clone: Germline and junction disagree at one end, which may indicate a read error. The chain joins TRBV6-1 to TRBJ1-2; D is uncertain. CDR3 length equals 12 residues. CDR1 and CDR2 from the germline V gene are MNHNS and SASEGT. CDR3 loop: CASMEPGFKAEF. The CDR3 nucleotides read TGTGCCAGCATGGAACCCGGGTTCAAGGCAGAATTC.

This clone has only a few counts. The chain's CDR3 is CASRTTFNSPLHF. CDR3 nucleotides: TGTGCCAGCAGAACTACGTTTAATTCACCCCTCCACTTT. The V call is TRBV28, the J call TRBJ1-6; unclear D gene. The CDR3 runs to 13 residues. Germline CDR1 is MDHEN and CDR2 is SYDVKM. V dropped 6 bases and J dropped 6 bases, with 9 bases sitting between them.

The chain is built from TRBV6-1 and TRBJ1-5; D remains ambiguous. Germline loops: CDR1 MNHNS, CDR2 SASEGT. Trimming removed 11 bases at V and 0 bases at J, with 14 bases between. This CDR3 region has 14 residues. CDR3 residues: CAARDDYSNQPQHF. The CDR3, as DNA: TGTGCCGCTAGGGATGATTATAGCAATCAGCCCCAGCATTTT.

The V gene is TRBV10-2, the J gene TRBJ1-1; D is unresolved. Per germline, CDR1 WSHSY and CDR2 SAAADI. The germline V and J ends were trimmed by 3 bases and 1 base, with 18 bases remaining between them. The length of the CDR3 is 17 residues. CDR3 loop: CASSDLSGNIKNTEAFF. The CDR3 DNA follows: TGCGCCAGCAGTGACCTCTCTGGGAACATTAAGAACACTGAAGCTTTCTTT.

A few counts support this clone. The rearrangement uses TRBV19 and TRBJ1-4; D unresolved. Looked up from germline, CDR1 is LNHDA and CDR2 is SQIVND (reference sequence). Trimming left V 3 bases short and J 7 bases short, with 9 bases between. The CDR3 is 13 amino acids. The CDR3 DNA reads TGTGCCAGTAGTATTGGGCAGACTGAAAAACTGTTTTTT. It yields the protein CASSIGQTEKLFF.

The chain couples TRBV5-5 to TRBJ1-1, with 8 bases identical to TRBD1. CDR3 length equals 15 residues. The V gene's germline CDR1 is SGHKS and CDR2 YYEKEE (reference sequence). Trimming removed 4 bases from V and 0 bases from J; junction bases left unmatched: 5. CDR3 sequence (DNA): TGTGCCAGCAGCGCCTGGACAGGGCTGAACACTGAAGCTTTCTTT. Translated: CASSAWTGLNTEAFF.

The V call is TRBV21-1, the J call TRBJ1-1. TRBV21-1 is labeled a pseudogene. CDR3 length equals 16 residues. This CDR3 is CASSKGRGLLNTEAFF. The DNA for the CDR3 is TGTGCCAGCAGCAAAGGCAGGGGACTCTTGAACACTGAAGCTTTCTTT.

V gene TRBV7-2 combines with J gene TRBJ2-1; TRBD1 matches at 9 bases. CDR1 SGHTA and CDR2 FQGNSA come from the germline V gene. The CDR3 has 16 amino acids. V gave up 5 bases and J gave up 6 bases; unmatched junction bases: 11. This chain's CDR3 is CASSLSPGQGFNEQFF. CDR3 DNA: TGTGCCAGCAGCCTCAGCCCGGGACAGGGTTTCAATGAGCAGTTCTTC.